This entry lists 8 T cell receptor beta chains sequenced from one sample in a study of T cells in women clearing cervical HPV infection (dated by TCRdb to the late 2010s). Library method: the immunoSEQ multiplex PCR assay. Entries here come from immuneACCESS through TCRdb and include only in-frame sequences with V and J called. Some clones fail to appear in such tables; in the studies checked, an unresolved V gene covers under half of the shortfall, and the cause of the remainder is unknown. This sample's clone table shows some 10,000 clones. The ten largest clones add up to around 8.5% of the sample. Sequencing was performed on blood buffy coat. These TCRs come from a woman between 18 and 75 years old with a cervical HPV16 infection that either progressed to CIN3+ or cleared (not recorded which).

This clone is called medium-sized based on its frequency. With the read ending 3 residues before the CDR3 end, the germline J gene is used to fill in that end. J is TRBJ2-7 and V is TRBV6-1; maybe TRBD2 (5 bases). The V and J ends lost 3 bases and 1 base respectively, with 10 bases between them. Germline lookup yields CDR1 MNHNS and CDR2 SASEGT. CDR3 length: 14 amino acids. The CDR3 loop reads CASSDRGWSYEQYF. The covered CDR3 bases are TGTGCCAGCAGTGACCGGGGTTGGTCCTACGAG.

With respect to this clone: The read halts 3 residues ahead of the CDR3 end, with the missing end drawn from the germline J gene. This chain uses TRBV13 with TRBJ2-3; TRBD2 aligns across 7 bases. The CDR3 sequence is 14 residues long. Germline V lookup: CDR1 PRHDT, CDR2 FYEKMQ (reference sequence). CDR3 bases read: TGTGCCAGCAGCGGGGGGGGGTCCCAAGAGACG. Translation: CASSGGGSQET. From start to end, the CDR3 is CASSGGGSQETQYF.

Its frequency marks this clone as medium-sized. Partial CDR3 DNA: TGTGCCAGCAGCTTAAATACGGGTTCACCC. As protein: CASSLNTGSP. The full CDR3 protein is CASSLNTGSPLHF. The V call is TRBV7-3, the J call TRBJ1-6; D call uncertain. The read terminates 3 residues before the CDR3 end, so the remaining end is supplied by the germline J gene. This CDR3 is 13 amino acids long. Trimming left V 1 base short and J 9 bases short, with 7 bases between. The germline V gene encodes CDR1 SGHTA and CDR2 FQGTGA.

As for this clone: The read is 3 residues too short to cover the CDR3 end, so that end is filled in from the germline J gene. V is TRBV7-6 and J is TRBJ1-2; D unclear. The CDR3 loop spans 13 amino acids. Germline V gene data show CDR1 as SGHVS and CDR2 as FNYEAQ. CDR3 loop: CASSLGYTDTYTF. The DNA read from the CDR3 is TGTGCCAGCAGCTTAGGCTACACAGATACC.

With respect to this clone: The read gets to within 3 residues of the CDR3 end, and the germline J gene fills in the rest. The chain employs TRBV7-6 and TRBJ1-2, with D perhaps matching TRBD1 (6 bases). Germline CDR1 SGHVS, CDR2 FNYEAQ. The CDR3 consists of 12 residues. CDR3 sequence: CASSPGHGGYTF. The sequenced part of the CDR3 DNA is TGTGCCAGCAGTCCGGGACACGGCGGC.

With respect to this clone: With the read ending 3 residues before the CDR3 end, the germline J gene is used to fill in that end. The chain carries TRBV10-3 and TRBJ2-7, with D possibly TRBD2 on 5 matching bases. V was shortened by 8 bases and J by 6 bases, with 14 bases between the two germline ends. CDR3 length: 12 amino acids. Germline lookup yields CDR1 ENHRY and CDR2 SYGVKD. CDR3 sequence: CAIRRADGEQYF. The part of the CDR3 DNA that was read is TGTGCCATCCGGCGGGCGGATGGCGAG.

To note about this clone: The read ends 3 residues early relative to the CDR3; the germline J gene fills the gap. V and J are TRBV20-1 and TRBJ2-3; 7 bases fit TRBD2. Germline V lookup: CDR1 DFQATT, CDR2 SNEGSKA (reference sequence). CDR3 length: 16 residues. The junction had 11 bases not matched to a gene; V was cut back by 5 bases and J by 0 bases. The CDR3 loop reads CSAPSSLAESTDTQYF. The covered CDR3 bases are TGCAGTGCTCCTTCTTCCCTAGCGGAAAGCACAGATACG.

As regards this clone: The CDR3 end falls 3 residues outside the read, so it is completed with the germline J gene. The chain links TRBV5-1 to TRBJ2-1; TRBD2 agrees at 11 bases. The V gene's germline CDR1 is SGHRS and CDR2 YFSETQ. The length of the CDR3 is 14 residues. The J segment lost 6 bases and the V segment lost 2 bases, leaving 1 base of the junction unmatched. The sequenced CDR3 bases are TGCGCCAGCAGCTTTACTAGCGGGGGCAATGAG. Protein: CASSFTSGGNE. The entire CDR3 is CASSFTSGGNEQFF.